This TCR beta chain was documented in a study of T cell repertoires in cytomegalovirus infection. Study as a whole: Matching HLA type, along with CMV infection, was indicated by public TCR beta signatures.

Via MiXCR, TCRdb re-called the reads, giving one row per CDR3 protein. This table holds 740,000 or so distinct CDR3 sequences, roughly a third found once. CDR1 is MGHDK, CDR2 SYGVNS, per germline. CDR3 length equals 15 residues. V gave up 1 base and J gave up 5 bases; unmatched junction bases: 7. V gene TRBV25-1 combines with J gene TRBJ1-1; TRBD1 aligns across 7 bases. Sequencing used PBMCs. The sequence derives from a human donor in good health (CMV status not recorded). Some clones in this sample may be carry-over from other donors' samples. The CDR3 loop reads CASSEWVTGETEAFF. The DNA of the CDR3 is TGTGCCAGCAGTGAATGGGTTACAGGGGAGACTGAAGCTTTCTTT.